What follows is one TCR beta chain and its context. In TCRdb, the RT-PCR reads were re-called with MiXCR into one record per CDR3 protein. The table records about 960,000 distinct CDR3 sequences, approximately 19% of them present only once. This record comes from a study of patients and donors after allogeneic stem cell transplantation. Source material: blood, either unsorted or a sorted T cell fraction (not recorded which). The clonotype was recovered from a human donor who was either an allogeneic HSCT recipient or a stem cell or donor lymphocyte infusion donor (not recorded which). It is not recorded whose cells these are; they may come from a transplant donor.

The CDR3 here is CSVEVGHKETQYF. The CDR3 coding sequence is TGCAGCGTTGAAGTGGGACATAAAGAGACCCAGTACTTC. The rearrangement links TRBV29-1 to TRBJ2-5; TRBD1 is a possible D gene (6 bases). Germline CDR1 and CDR2: SQVTM and ANQGSEA. This CDR3 comprises 13 residues. Deletions cut 1 base from V and 3 bases from J, with 9 bases between.